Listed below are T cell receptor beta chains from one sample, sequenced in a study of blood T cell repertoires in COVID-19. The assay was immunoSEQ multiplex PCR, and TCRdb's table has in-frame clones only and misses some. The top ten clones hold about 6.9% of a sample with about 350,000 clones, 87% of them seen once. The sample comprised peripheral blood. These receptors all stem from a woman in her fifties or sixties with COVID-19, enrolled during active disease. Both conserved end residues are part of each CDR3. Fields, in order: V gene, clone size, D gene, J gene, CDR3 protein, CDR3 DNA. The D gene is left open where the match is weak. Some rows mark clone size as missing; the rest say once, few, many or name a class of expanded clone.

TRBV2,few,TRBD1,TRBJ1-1,CASRGQGRYTEAFF,TGTGCCAGCAGAGGACAGGGCCGCTACACTGAAGCTTTCTTT
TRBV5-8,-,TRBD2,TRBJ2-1,CASSLPSGSGIYNEQFF,TGTGCCAGCAGCTTGCCTTCGGGTAGCGGGATCTACAATGAGCAGTTCTTC
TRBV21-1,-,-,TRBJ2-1,CASSTTGRAGTYNEQFF,TGTGCCAGCAGCACAACCGGGAGGGCCGGAACCTACAATGAGCAGTTCTTC
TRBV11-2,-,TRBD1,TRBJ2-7,CASSPGQGDEQYF,TGTGCCAGCAGCCCGGGACAGGGTGACGAGCAGTACTTC
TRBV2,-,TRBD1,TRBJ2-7,CASTTRTGPYEQYF,TGTGCCAGCACTACGCGGACAGGTCCCTACGAGCAGTACTTC
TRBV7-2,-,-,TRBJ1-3,CASSFWAAAGNTIYF,TGTGCCAGCAGCTTTTGGGCTGCCGCTGGAAACACCATATATTTT
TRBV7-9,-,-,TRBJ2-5,CASSLMPPVREPKETQYF,TGTGCCAGCAGCTTAATGCCTCCGGTACGGGAGCCGAAAGAGACCCAGTACTTC
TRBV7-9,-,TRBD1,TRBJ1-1,CASSLEAGGVNTEAFF,TGTGCCAGCAGCTTAGAGGCAGGGGGCGTGAACACTGAAGCTTTCTTT
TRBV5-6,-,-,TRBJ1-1,CASNLRAPRGNTEAFF,TGTGCCAGCAACCTCAGGGCCCCCAGGGGCAACACTGAAGCTTTCTTT
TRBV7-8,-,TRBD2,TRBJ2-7,CASSLESASGRGTFAYEQYF,TGTGCCAGCAGCTTAGAATCTGCTAGCGGGAGAGGAACCTTTGCCTACGAGCAGTACTTC
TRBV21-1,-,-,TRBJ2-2,CASSKRLVAGVTGELFF,TGTGCCAGCAGCAAACGATTGGTAGCGGGAGTCACCGGGGAGCTGTTTTTT
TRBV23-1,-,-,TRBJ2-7,CASSHRGASLVCYEQYF,TGCGCCAGCAGCCACCGGGGGGCGAGCCTAGTTTGCTACGAGCAGTACTTC
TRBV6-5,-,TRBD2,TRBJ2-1,CASSYLLAGGNNEQFF,TGTGCCAGCAGTTACCTCCTAGCGGGAGGCAACAATGAGCAGTTCTTC